The T cell receptor (beta chain) under discussion was sequenced for a study of cytomegalovirus exposure and HLA in healthy donors. Findings of the study overall: Most observed TCR sequences were rare, whereas some public TCRs were detected in many donors.

In nominal health when sampled, donors likely had unrecorded immune exposures nonetheless. CDR1 and CDR2 from the germline V gene are SGHNT and YYREEE (reference sequence). There are 17 residues in the CDR3. The ends lost 4 bases at V and 3 bases at J; junction bases unmatched: 11. PCR amplification relied on 60 Vbeta primers (plus 13 Jbeta primers). Assay: immunoSEQ multiplex PCR; the TCRdb copy retains only in-frame clones and omits some. The sample holds more than 150,000 clones; around 81% are singletons and the top ten take around 1.9%. This clone was recorded a few times. The antigen is undetermined.

This receptor was taken from a woman under 30 in good health and CMV-seropositive. What was sequenced was PBMCs. The J gene is TRBJ2-2, the V gene TRBV5-4; 8 bases fit TRBD2. As DNA, the CDR3 is TGTGCCAGCAGCCGAGATACCGGGGGGGCGGACACCGGGGAGCTGTTTTTT. Protein product: CASSRDTGGADTGELFF.